The next 18 T cell receptor beta chains were all read from a single sample in a study of Ad26.COV2.S vaccination and SARS-CoV-2 variants. Libraries were prepared by immunoSEQ multiplex PCR; TCRdb keeps only in-frame clonotypes and omits some of them. The top ten hold approximately 5% of the sample, which has under 150,000 clones, roughly 88% seen once. Sequencing used peripheral blood, obtained after recovery from COVID-19. The receptor source for this set is a human donor who had recovered from COVID-19.

This chain links TRBV10-3 with TRBJ1-4, with 7 bases aligning to TRBD1. The CDR3 loop spans 16 amino acids. V lost 0 bases and J lost 5; bases outside the gene matches: 6. Germline V gene sequence: CDR1 ENHRY, CDR2 SYGVKD. The CDR3 region has the DNA TGTGCCATCAGTGAGTCGAAGGGACAGATAAATGAAAAACTGTTTTTT. Protein product: CAISESKGQINEKLFF.

The V call is TRBV7-2, the J call TRBJ1-5; 7 nucleotides match TRBD1. This CDR3 spans 16 amino acids. Trimming removed 1 base from V and 3 bases from J; junction bases left unmatched: 6. In germline, CDR1 is SGHTA, CDR2 FQGNSA. DNA for the CDR3: TGTGCCAGCAGCTTAGTCGGGACAGAAAACAATCAGCCCCAGCATTTT. Translating gives CASSLVGTENNQPQHF.

V and J are TRBV5-4 and TRBJ2-5, with D tentatively TRBD1 or TRBD2 (5 bases each). CDR1 SGHNT and CDR2 YYREEE come from the germline V gene (reference sequence). The CDR3 sequence is 16 residues long. V was cut by 9 bases and J by 5 bases, with 26 bases left in between. The CDR3 spells CATTPENGRDGETQYF. For the CDR3, the DNA is TGTGCCACTACCCCCGAAAATGGCCGGGACGGCGAGACCCAGTACTTC.

V and J are TRBV20-1 and TRBJ1-1; D remains ambiguous. Trimming stripped 6 bases from V and 11 bases from J, with 16 bases between. This CDR3 is 11 amino acids long. The germline V gene has CDR1 DFQATT and CDR2 SNEGSKA (reference sequence). The CDR3 DNA reads TGCAGTGCCCGCGGACCGCCTTTGGCTTTCTTT. Encoded protein: CSARGPPLAFF.

This clone occurred once. The rearrangement joins TRBV21-1 to TRBJ1-2. TRBV21-1 has pseudogene status. There are 13 residues in the CDR3. The CDR3 sequence is CASGTPGLGGYTF. The CDR3 DNA is TGTGCCAGCGGGACCCCAGGGTTAGGTGGCTACACCTTC.

This clone was observed a few times. The chain carries TRBV4-3 and TRBJ2-7; TRBD2 matches at 13 bases. The CDR3 runs to 16 residues. Germline V gene sequence: CDR1 LGHNA, CDR2 YSLEER. Trimming cost V 4 bases and J 2 bases; bases outside gene matches: 5. The CDR3, as DNA: TGCGCCAGCAGCCCAACTAGCGGGGGGGCCGCCTACGAGCAGTACTTC. Its translation is CASSPTSGGAAYEQYF.

The rearrangement joins TRBV5-1 to TRBJ2-1; D ambiguous. Germline V gene data show CDR1 as SGHRS and CDR2 as YFSETQ. V lost 0 bases and J 6 bases, leaving 10 bases between the germline ends. The CDR3 extends over 14 amino acids. The CDR3 reads CASSLGVHGNEQFF. CDR3 bases: TGCGCCAGCAGCTTGGGGGTCCATGGCAATGAGCAGTTCTTC.

The chain recombines TRBV5-1 with TRBJ2-7, with 7 nucleotides matching TRBD1. The V segment lost 0 bases and the J segment 7 bases; nucleotides outside the gene matches: 7. The germline V gene has CDR1 SGHRS and CDR2 YFSETQ. The CDR3 loop spans 14 amino acids. The CDR3 spells CASSLGQGVGEQYF. DNA of the CDR3: TGCGCCAGCAGCTTGGGCCAGGGGGTCGGAGAGCAGTACTTC.

The V and J genes are TRBV6-5 and TRBJ1-6; no definite D call. In germline, CDR1 is MNHEY, CDR2 SVGAGI. Trimming stripped 5 bases from V and 9 bases from J, with 17 bases between. There are 15 residues in the CDR3. The chain's CDR3 is CASSPGGRGVSPLHF. For the CDR3, the DNA is TGTGCCAGCAGTCCCGGTGGCCGCGGGGTTTCACCCCTCCACTTT.

The chain couples TRBV10-2 to TRBJ1-5; D is undetermined. The CDR3 loop spans 12 amino acids. Looked up from germline, CDR1 is WSHSY and CDR2 is SAAADI. V lost 5 bases and J 4 bases, leaving 6 bases between the germline ends. The CDR3 DNA reads as TGCGCCAGCAGTCCTCAGAATCAGCCCCAGCATTTT. It translates to CASSPQNQPQHF.

Only one count was recorded for this clone. V usage is TRBV7-8 and J usage is TRBJ1-3, with D tentatively TRBD1 (5 bases). Germline CDR1 and CDR2: SGHVS and FQNEAQ. V was shortened by 3 bases and J by 0 bases, with 9 bases between the two germline ends. The length of the CDR3 is 15 residues. The CDR3 DNA reads as TGTGCCAGCAGCTTGGGACCGGCCTCTGGAAACACCATATATTTT. Amino acid sequence: CASSLGPASGNTIYF. The full variable domain, its missing parts supplied by reference TRBV7-8 and TRBJ1-3, is GAGVSQSPRYKVAKRGQDVALRCDPISGHVSLFWYQQALGQGPEFLTYFQNEAQLDKSGLPSDRFFAERPEGSVSTLKIQRTQQEDSAVYLCASSLGPASGNTIYFGEGSWLTVV.

This clone was detected only once. The chain links TRBV5-1 to TRBJ1-1, with TRBD1 identical over 7 bases. J lost 1 base, V lost 4 bases, and 7 bases had no gene match. This CDR3 region has 15 residues. Germline CDR1 is SGHRS and CDR2 is YFSETQ. In DNA form, the CDR3 reads TGCGCCAGCAGCCCGACCAGGGGGGAGAACACTGAAGCTTTCTTT. Protein sequence: CASSPTRGENTEAFF.

The chain uses TRBV28 and TRBJ1-2, with D possibly matching TRBD1 (5 bases). The V gene's germline CDR1 is MDHEN and CDR2 SYDVKM. This CDR3 has 15 residues. V lost 5 bases, J lost 3 bases, and 16 bases lay in between. Here the CDR3 DNA reads TGTGCCAGCAGTCTGAGACAGATCAACTACTATGGCTACACCTTC. Translated: CASSLRQINYYGYTF.

In this sample, this clone turned up a few times. V gene TRBV6-5 combines with J gene TRBJ1-4; maybe TRBD1 (5 bases). This CDR3 has 14 amino acids. Germline CDR1 is MNHEY and CDR2 is SVGAGI. The V gene lost 6 bases and the J gene lost 7 bases, with 15 bases spanning the gap. The CDR3 here is CASRSGGISEKLFF. CDR3 coding DNA: TGTGCCAGCAGATCCGGGGGAATAAGTGAAAAACTGTTTTTT.

V is TRBV28 and J is TRBJ2-1, with 8 nucleotides matching TRBD2. The V gene end was trimmed by 0 bases and the J gene end by 8 bases; junction bases not matched to a gene: 6. CDR3 length: 15 residues. From germline, CDR1 is MDHEN and CDR2 SYDVKM. CDR3 sequence (DNA): TGTGCCAGCAGTTTATGGTCTAGCGGGCGGGATGAGCAGTTCTTC. Encoded protein: CASSLWSSGRDEQFF.

About this clone: This CDR3 is also generated by other DNA sequences in the sample. The rearrangement uses TRBV27 and TRBJ2-3; no firm D call. Trimming removed 2 bases at V and 6 bases at J, with 3 bases between. Germline-derived CDR1 and CDR2 are MNHEY and SMNVEV (reference sequence). This CDR3 comprises 11 residues. The CDR3 bases are TGTGCCAGCAGTTTAGGGGATACGCAGTATTTT. Protein sequence: CASSLGDTQYF.

About this clone itself: Different DNA sequences within this sample yield the same CDR3. CDR3 residues: CASSEGLAGSTWYEQYF. In nucleotides, the CDR3 is TGTGCCAGCAGCGAGGGGCTAGCGGGGTCCACGTGGTACGAGCAGTACTTC. The chain has TRBV2 and TRBJ2-7; 9 bases line up with TRBD2. J was trimmed by 4 bases and V by 6 bases; bases with no gene match: 16. The CDR3 has 17 residues. Looked up from germline, CDR1 is SNHLY and CDR2 is FYNNEI.

Only a few counts were recorded for this clone. V and J are TRBV5-4 and TRBJ2-2; D is perhaps TRBD1 (6 bases). Germline CDR1 reads SGHNT; CDR2 reads YYREEE (reference sequence). With 5 bases removed from V and 2 bases from J, the gap between germline ends came to 16 bases. There are 16 residues in the CDR3. The CDR3 spells CASSPQGPGNTGELFF. CDR3 sequence (DNA): TGTGCCAGCAGTCCTCAGGGGCCGGGAAACACCGGGGAGCTGTTTTTT.